This T cell receptor (beta chain) is from a study of blood T cell repertoires in COVID-19. Study members were between roughly 18 and 100 years old and lived in 25 or so US regions. Each participant's cohort was designated according to participant-reported clinical history. Donors of Cohort 3 who recovered were those that had two negative PCRs, clearance, or symptom resolution. The germline CDR1 and CDR2 sequences are MNHEY and SVGAGI. Trimming removed 4 bases from V and 6 bases from J, with 9 bases in between. This CDR3 contains 12 residues. Sequencing was performed with immunoSEQ multiplex PCR; in TCRdb, only in-frame clones are kept and a portion is missing. Of 150,000 to 200,000 clones in the sample, roughly 82% were seen once.

This chain connects TRBV6-5 to TRBJ1-1; D uncertain. The sample consisted of PBMCs or T cells enriched from blood (not recorded which). This clonotype was sampled from a man in his fifties or sixties who had recovered from COVID-19. CDR3 DNA sequence: TGTGCCAGCAGTTCCGGGATCCCTGAAGCTTTCTTT. This translates into CASSSGIPEAFF.